This record concerns one T cell receptor beta chain sequence. The antigen is undetermined. TCRdb's copy holds only in-frame clones and misses some; the assay was immunoSEQ multiplex PCR. Of around 200,000 clones in the sample, about three quarters were seen once. Per germline, CDR1 WNHNN and CDR2 SYGVQD (reference sequence). This CDR3 is built from 15 residues. V was shortened by 0 bases and J by 2 bases, with 9 bases between the two germline ends. The data stem from a study of cytomegalovirus exposure and HLA in healthy donors. General observations from the study: Overall, around 160 TCR beta chains were annotated as cytomegalovirus-associated. Rarity held for most TCR sequences, but there were some public TCRs that occurred in many donors.

The receptor was derived from a woman younger than 45 in good health and CMV-seronegative. The chain recombines TRBV10-1 with TRBJ2-3, with D maybe TRBD2 (5 bases). The sequencing sample was made of PBMCs. CDR3 bases: TGCGCCAGCAGTGAGTCACTAGAAAACACAGATACGCAGTATTTT. It codes for CASSESLENTDTQYF.